This T cell receptor beta chain stems from a study of control samples from healthy donors and cancer patients. V shed 5 bases, J shed 4 bases, and the junction held 16 bases outside the gene matches. The CDR3 consists of 18 residues. The germline CDR1 and CDR2 sequences are MDHEN and SYDVKM. Method: immunoSEQ multiplex PCR; TCRdb's copy keeps in-frame clones and lacks some. The sample lists about 110,000 clones, around 80% occurring once. The V call is TRBV28, the J call TRBJ1-1, with TRBD1 matching 10 bases. The source of this sequence is a man aged 18 to 30 in good health. Sequenced input: blood. In DNA form, the CDR3 reads TGTGCCAGCAGTCGCGGTAAAACGACAGGGGGCAAGGGCACTGAAGCTTTCTTT. As protein: CASSRGKTTGGKGTEAFF.